This T cell receptor (beta chain) derives from a study of blood T cell repertoires in COVID-19 (dated by TCRdb to the early 2020s). Study-level background: Samples covering the acute and convalescent phases of COVID-19 were provided by collaborators in the United States, Italy and Spain. The material from the prospective study consisted of cDNA or gDNA derived from T cells, B-cell-depleted T cells, or PBMCs. The dataset comprised deeply sampled blood TCRbeta repertoires from subjects exposed to, actively infected with, or recovered from COVID-19. The repertoires were made available in a free public database intended to serve as a resource for research on the immune response to SARS-CoV-2. The samples were drawn from the first 160 participants of the ongoing ImmuneRACE study and from 1,254 subjects provided by 6 global collaborators. The sample metadata nearly always contained a de-identified subject ID, COVID-19 status, age in years and sex. HLA class I and class II types, where available, came from metadata supplied by the sample provider rather than from assay-based typing.

In the case of this clone: The target of this receptor is not known. No base-level quality is on record; no much larger clone is a single base apart.

Summary of the overall study and its limitations: The quantity of clinical and demographic metadata differed by source and by participant and was supplied without curation.

Collaborating institutions collected whole blood in K2EDTA tubes following their own protocols. For TCRbeta analysis, collaborators shipped samples as frozen whole blood, isolated PBMCs, or DNA extracted from either of those sample types. TCRbeta CDR3 regions were amplified from genomic DNA using the immunoSEQ Assay, a bias-controlled multiplex PCR. In the original analysis: Nucleated cell counts per sample were estimated from amplification of reference gene primers within the assay. To quantify the absolute abundance of each unique TCRbeta CDR3 rearrangement, sequence reads were collapsed and filtered. Productive Simpson clonality was computed per sample as the square root of Simpson's diversity index over productive rearrangements. TCRdb stores this immuneACCESS table with in-frame sequences only. Part of the clones is absent; in the studies checked, under half of the shortfall reflects unresolved V genes, and no reason is known for the rest. That table is the source of V, J and clone size, and D and trimming were worked out from the DNA. Present in this sample are 200,000 or so clones, around 86% of which were seen just once. The ten largest clones add up to 3% to 3.5% of the sample.

The clonotype was recovered from a man between 60 and 70 years old with acute or convalescent COVID-19. Sequences were obtained from peripheral blood.

The CDR3 loop reads CASSPLPRRGAWAQYF. The DNA sequence reads TGTGCCAGCTCACCTCTCCCGAGGCGGGGGGCCTGGGCGCAGTATTTT. Rearrangement joined TRBV18 to TRBJ2-3; TRBD2 matches 8 bases in the middle. Including cysteine and phenylalanine, the CDR3 has 16 amino acids. Only the CDR3 region is kept as DNA, spanning 48 bases read in frame from base 1. From the germline V gene, CDR1 is KGHSH and CDR2 is LQKENI. Clipping removes 3 bases from V and 10 bases from J, with 15 as the unmatched junction base count.